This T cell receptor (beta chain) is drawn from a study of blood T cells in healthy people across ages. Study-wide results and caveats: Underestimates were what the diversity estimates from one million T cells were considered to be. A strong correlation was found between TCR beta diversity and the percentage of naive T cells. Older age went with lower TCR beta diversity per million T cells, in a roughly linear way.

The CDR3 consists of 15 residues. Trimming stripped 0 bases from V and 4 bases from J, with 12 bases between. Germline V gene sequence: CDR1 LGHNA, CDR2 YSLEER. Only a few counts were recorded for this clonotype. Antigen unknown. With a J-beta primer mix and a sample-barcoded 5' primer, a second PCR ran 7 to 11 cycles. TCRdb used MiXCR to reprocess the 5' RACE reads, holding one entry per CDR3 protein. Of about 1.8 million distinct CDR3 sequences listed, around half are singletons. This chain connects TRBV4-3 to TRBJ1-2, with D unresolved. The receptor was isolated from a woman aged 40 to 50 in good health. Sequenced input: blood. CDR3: CASSQDSTQLYGYTF. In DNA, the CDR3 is TGCGCCAGCAGCCAAGATAGCACACAGCTCTATGGCTACACCTTC.